This T cell receptor (beta chain) was profiled in a study of regulatory T cells in long-lasting Graves disease. Whole-study findings and limits: When disease was persistent, TRBV28, TRBJ1-2 and TRBJ2-5 were the favored segments.

Time point: newly diagnosed GD, antithyroid drugs for less than 3 months. The TCR library used RNA extracted from PBMCs. The germline gives CDR1 KGHDR, CDR2 SFDVKD. The CDR3 spans 17 residues. The junction had 10 bases not matched to a gene; V was cut back by 4 bases and J by 4 bases. To note about this clonotype: What it binds is unknown.

iRepertoire HTBI primers and Arm-PCR of CDR3 regions built TCR beta libraries. TCRdb called the multiplex PCR reads again in MiXCR, with one record for every CDR3 protein. The sample shows 400,000 to 550,000 distinct CDR3 sequences, around 17% of them seen only once. This sample was shared with a second study, whose subject was T cells in Graves' hyperthyroidism and ophthalmopathy.

This TCR derives from a young woman with Graves disease. The input for sequencing was peripheral blood mononuclear cells (PBMCs), taken at new diagnosis, from a patient treated with antithyroid drugs. The V call is TRBV24-1, the J call TRBJ2-1; 9 bases fit TRBD2. CDR3 DNA: TGTGCCACCAGTGACTCTCTTTTAGCGGGGGTTTACAATGAGCAGTTCTTC. Amino acid sequence: CATSDSLLAGVYNEQFF.